Presented here are 18 T cell receptor beta chains from one specimen sequenced in a study of CD8 T cells in Susac syndrome. An input of roughly 0.5 to 1 ug of RNA was subjected to reverse transcription using random hexamers. TCRdb independently ran MiXCR on the immunoSEQ multiplex PCR reads; one entry per CDR3 protein. The sample yields 85,000 to 90,000 distinct CDR3 sequences, 80% to 95% seen once. The sequenced material came from CD8+ T cells from PBMCs. The receptors come from a human donor in good health.

The rearrangement links TRBV7-9 to TRBJ2-2; D unresolved. V shed 1 base and J shed 4 bases, with 7 bases lying between them. Germline loops: CDR1 SEHNR, CDR2 FQNEAQ (reference sequence). This CDR3 has 14 residues. The CDR3 sequence: CASSLVWTTGELFF. The CDR3 region has the DNA TGTGCCAGCAGCTTAGTTTGGACCACCGGGGAGCTGTTTTTT.

The chain combines TRBV20-1 with TRBJ2-5; TRBD1 might be the D (5 bases). This CDR3 region has 15 residues. CDR1 and CDR2 from the germline V gene are DFQATT and SNEGSKA (reference sequence). The germline V and J ends were trimmed by 0 bases and 2 bases, with 13 bases remaining between them. The CDR3 here is CSARDMKGWQETQYF. The CDR3 bases are TGCAGTGCTAGAGATATGAAGGGGTGGCAAGAGACCCAGTACTTC.

This rearrangement joins TRBV20-1 to TRBJ1-2; no reliable D call. The CDR3 loop spans 12 amino acids. Trimming removed 3 bases at V and 4 bases at J, with 9 bases between. CDR1 and CDR2 (germline): DFQATT, SNEGSKA (reference sequence). Here the CDR3 DNA reads TGCAGTGCTAGGCGAGGATTCTATGGCTACACCTTC. Protein product: CSARRGFYGYTF.

The table lists this clonotype with a count of one. The J gene is TRBJ2-7, the V gene TRBV6-5; D is possibly TRBD1 (6 bases). The CDR3 spans 15 residues. From germline, CDR1 is MNHEY and CDR2 SVGAGI. V was trimmed by 0 bases and J by 6 bases, leaving 15 bases between them. The CDR3 protein is CASSYSSRGGAEQYF. The CDR3 region has the DNA TGTGCCAGCAGTTACTCGTCAAGAGGGGGTGCCGAGCAGTACTTC.

The chain has TRBV28 and TRBJ1-1, with a weak D call TRBD1 (5 bases). The V gene lost 2 bases and the J gene lost 4 bases, with 11 bases spanning the gap. Per germline, CDR1 MDHEN and CDR2 SYDVKM. The length of the CDR3 is 14 residues. CDR3 protein: CASSLTGESTEAFF. The DNA for the CDR3 is TGTGCCAGCAGTTTAACGGGGGAGAGCACTGAAGCTTTCTTT.

There are a few counts of this clonotype. CDR3 in DNA: TGTGCCAGCAGCCTGTTGGGGGTCGAGCAGTACTTC. Amino acid sequence: CASSLLGVEQYF. The chain carries TRBV25-1 and TRBJ2-7; the D call may be TRBD1 or TRBD2 (5 bases each). V dropped 6 bases and J dropped 6 bases, with 12 bases sitting between them. CDR3 length equals 12 residues. Germline lookup yields CDR1 MGHDK and CDR2 SYGVNS.

J is TRBJ2-5 and V is TRBV13; possible D gene TRBD2, 6 bases. Germline V lookup: CDR1 PRHDT, CDR2 FYEKMQ (reference sequence). V lost 5 bases, J lost 5 bases, and 15 bases lay in between. CDR3 size: 14 residues. The CDR3 spells CASSPRGLGETQYF. The DNA of the CDR3 is TGTGCCAGCAGCCCCCGGGGACTGGGGGAGACCCAGTACTTC.

CDR3 amino acids: CASSSTDSPREYF. DNA of the CDR3: TGTGCCAGCAGCTCGACGGACAGCCCCAGGGAGTATTTT. The chain employs TRBV7-2 and TRBJ2-3, with a weak D call TRBD1 (6 bases). V lost 4 bases, J lost 13 bases, and 18 bases lay in between. The CDR3 has 13 amino acids. Germline CDR1 reads SGHTA; CDR2 reads FQGNSA. Together with reference TRBV7-2 and TRBJ2-3, the CDR3 gives the full variable domain: GAGVSQSPSNKVTEKGKDVELRCDPISGHTALYWYRQSLGQGLEFLIYFQGNSAPDKSGLPSDRFSAERTGGSVSTLTIQRTQQEDSAVYLCASSSTDSPREYFGPGTRLTVL.

This clonotype was picked up one time. The chain combines TRBV7-9 with TRBJ2-3; perhaps D is TRBD1 or TRBD2 (5 bases each). The V gene lost 4 bases and the J gene lost 2 bases, with 25 bases spanning the gap. This CDR3 is 19 amino acids long. Germline lookup yields CDR1 SEHNR and CDR2 FQNEAQ (reference sequence). As DNA, the CDR3 is TGTGCCAGCAGCTCGAGGGTCCGGGCCGGGACGGTACACACAGATACGCAGTATTTT. It translates to CASSSRVRAGTVHTDTQYF. The variable domain in full, completed from reference TRBV7-9 and TRBJ2-3, reads DTGVSQNPRHKITKRGQNVTFRCDPISEHNRLYWYRQTLGQGPEFLTYFQNEAQLEKSRLLSDRFSAERPKGSFSTLEIQRTEQGDSAMYLCASSSRVRAGTVHTDTQYFGPGTRLTVL.

The chain combines TRBV7-8 with TRBJ1-2; maybe TRBD1 (5 bases). Trimming took 0 bases from V and 4 from J, leaving 6 bases between them. The CDR3 totals 13 residues. Looked up from germline, CDR1 is SGHVS and CDR2 is FQNEAQ. CDR3 sequence: CASSLAQGYGYTF. The CDR3 bases are TGTGCCAGCAGCTTAGCGCAGGGCTATGGCTACACCTTC.

This chain connects TRBV19 to TRBJ2-1; TRBD2 is a possible D gene (6 bases). Germline values: CDR1 LNHDA, CDR2 SQIVND (reference sequence). Trimming removed 3 bases at V and 2 bases at J, with 11 bases between. The CDR3 extends over 15 amino acids. The CDR3 reads CASSISSVTYNEQFF. CDR3 DNA: TGTGCCAGTAGTATCTCTAGCGTGACCTACAATGAGCAGTTCTTC.

The chain recombines TRBV7-3 with TRBJ1-1; D is ambiguous. V was trimmed by 5 bases and J by 0 bases, leaving 10 bases between them. The germline CDR1 and CDR2 sequences are SGHTA and FQGTGA. This CDR3 is built from 14 residues. CDR3 protein: CASSPFRVNTEAFF. The CDR3 DNA sequence: TGTGCCAGCAGCCCATTTAGGGTGAACACTGAAGCTTTCTTT.

The chain carries TRBV9 and TRBJ2-7, with 7 bases matching TRBD2. The ends lost 4 bases at V and 1 base at J; junction bases unmatched: 11. The length of the CDR3 is 16 residues. Looked up from germline, CDR1 is SGDLS and CDR2 is YYNGEE. CDR3 protein: CASSPNPTSASYEQYF. The CDR3 DNA follows: TGTGCCAGCAGCCCGAACCCAACTAGCGCGTCCTACGAGCAGTACTTC.

The CDR3 sequence: CASSVVARPSYNEQFF. CDR3 sequence (DNA): TGTGCCAGCAGCGTAGTGGCTAGACCATCGTACAATGAGCAGTTCTTC. The gene calls are TRBV9 and TRBJ2-1, with no clear D. Trimming shortened V by 0 bases and J by 4 bases, and 14 bases separated the two germline ends. The CDR3 consists of 16 residues. Per the germline V gene, CDR1 is SGDLS and CDR2 is YYNGEE.

This clonotype was detected once. The chain links TRBV25-1 to TRBJ1-2; D may be TRBD1 (5 bases). Trimming pared 3 bases from V and 3 bases from J, leaving 17 bases between. This CDR3 region has 16 residues. Germline loops: CDR1 MGHDK, CDR2 SYGVNS. CDR3 loop: CASSDGWGRPDYGYTF. CDR3 coding DNA: TGTGCCAGCAGTGATGGCTGGGGACGCCCGGACTATGGCTACACCTTC.

V gene TRBV27 combines with J gene TRBJ2-3; 7 bases agree with TRBD2. The CDR3 covers 16 residues. Germline V gene lookup returns CDR1 MNHEY and CDR2 SMNVEV (reference sequence). After removal of 5 bases from V and 1 base from J, the junction contained 9 bases not matched to a gene. The CDR3 here is CASSPLHAGGTDTQYF. CDR3 coding DNA: TGTGCCAGCAGTCCCCTCCACGCGGGGGGCACAGATACGCAGTATTTT.

J is TRBJ2-4 and V is TRBV2; 7 nucleotides agree with TRBD1. CDR1 is SNHLY, CDR2 FYNNEI, per germline. CDR3 length equals 14 residues. After removal of 4 bases from V and 5 bases from J, the junction contained 5 bases not matched to a gene. In nucleotides, the CDR3 is TGTGCCAGCAGTGCGGGACAGAGCCAAAACATTCAGTACTTC. It yields the protein CASSAGQSQNIQYF.

The CDR3, as DNA: TGTGCCAGCAGCCTTGGACTAGTTTCCTACAATGAGCAGTTCTTC. Its protein is CASSLGLVSYNEQFF. The J gene is TRBJ2-1, the V gene TRBV3-1; 7 bases fit TRBD2. This CDR3 has 15 amino acids. From germline, CDR1 is LGHDT and CDR2 YNNKEL (reference sequence). The V segment lost 4 bases and the J segment 1 base; nucleotides outside the gene matches: 4.